This TCR beta chain stems from a study of blood T cell repertoires in COVID-19. Overall study context: In each case, the material was cDNA or gDNA derived from T cells, B-cell-depleted T cells, or PBMCs.

The study recruited people aged roughly 18 to 89 years across more than 20 US areas. Some clones are missing from TCRdb's copy, which holds only in-frame ones; the method was immunoSEQ multiplex PCR. The data hold hundreds of thousands of clones, with roughly 90% observed a single time. The CDR3 covers 16 residues. Germline V CDR1 and CDR2: MGHRA, YSYEKL. Trimming removed 2 bases at V and 2 bases at J, with 15 bases between. This receptor was identified in a woman aged 40 to 50 who had recovered from COVID-19. The J gene is TRBJ1-1, the V gene TRBV4-1; D unclear. Material for sequencing was PBMCs or T cells enriched from blood (not recorded which). For the CDR3, the DNA is TGCGCCAGCAGCCAACCTCTAAGAGGGCACAACACTGAAGCTTTCTTT. Its translation is CASSQPLRGHNTEAFF.